This record concerns one T cell receptor beta chain sequence. Its antigen is as yet unknown. The junction differs from germline at one of its ends, possibly a read error. MiXCR, run by TCRdb on the reads, gives a single entry per CDR3 protein. The sample gives over 250,000 distinct CDR3 sequences, roughly 21% of which show up once; about 20% is in the top ten. The data are from a study of T cell repertoires in cytomegalovirus infection. Study-wide context: Epitope selection comprised recently identified HLA-C-restricted CMV epitopes and well-studied HLA-B-restricted CMV epitopes. In public TCR beta signatures, there were indications of both CMV infection and matching HLA type.

There are 13 residues in the CDR3. CDR1 is SGHTA and CDR2 is FQGNSA in the germline V gene. Notes on the study in general: Carriage of CMV together with the relevant HLA was identifiable through cumulative public TCR beta family frequency. CMV-specific HLA-C-restricted TCR beta clonotypes dominated the ex vivo response.

The chain couples TRBV7-2 to TRBJ2-1, with 7 bases identical to TRBD1. The sequence derives from a human donor in good health (CMV status not recorded). Some clones in this sample may be carry-over from other donors' samples. The sample was cultured PBMCs, taken from culture after CMV antigen stimulation. Here the CDR3 reads CASSLLSRGLELF. The CDR3 DNA sequence: TGTGCCAGCAGCTTACTATCCAGGGGGTTGGAGCTCTTC.